The following is a TCR beta chain sequence with its context. MiXCR, run by TCRdb on the 5' RACE reads, gives a single entry per CDR3 protein. The data contain tens of thousands of distinct CDR3 sequences, 15% of them singletons. This entry comes from a study of early T cells in non-severe SARS-CoV-2 infection. The germline CDR1 and CDR2 sequences are SNHLY and FYNNEI. Trimming left V 4 bases short and J 11 bases short, with 9 bases between. CDR3 size: 11 residues. This TCR derives from an adult who was a healthcare worker with PCR-confirmed SARS-CoV-2 infection or an uninfected control (not recorded which). This chain uses TRBV2 with TRBJ1-5; D call uncertain. The material was whole blood, obtained at baseline. CDR3 amino acids: CASSGDTTQHF. CDR3 bases: TGTGCCAGCAGTGGCGACACGACCCAGCATTTT. The full variable domain, its missing parts supplied by reference TRBV2 and TRBJ1-5, is EPEVTQTPSHQVTQMGQEVILRCVPISNHLYFYWYRQILGQKVEFLVSFYNNEISEKSEIFDDQFSVERPDGSNFTLKIRSTKLEDSAMYFCASSGDTTQHFGDGTRLSIL.